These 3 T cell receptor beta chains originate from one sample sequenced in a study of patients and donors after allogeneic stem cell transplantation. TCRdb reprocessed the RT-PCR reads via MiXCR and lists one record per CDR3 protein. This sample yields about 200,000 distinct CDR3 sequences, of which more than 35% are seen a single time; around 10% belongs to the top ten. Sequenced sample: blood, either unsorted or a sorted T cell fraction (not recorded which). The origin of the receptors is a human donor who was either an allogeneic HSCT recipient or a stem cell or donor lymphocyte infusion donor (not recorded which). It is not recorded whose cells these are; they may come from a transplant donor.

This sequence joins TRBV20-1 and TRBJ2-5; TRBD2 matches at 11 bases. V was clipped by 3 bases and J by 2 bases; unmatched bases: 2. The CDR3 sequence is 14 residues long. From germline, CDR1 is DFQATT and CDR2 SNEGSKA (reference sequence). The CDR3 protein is CSASPSGGQETQYF. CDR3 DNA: TGCAGTGCTAGTCCTAGCGGGGGGCAAGAGACCCAGTACTTC.

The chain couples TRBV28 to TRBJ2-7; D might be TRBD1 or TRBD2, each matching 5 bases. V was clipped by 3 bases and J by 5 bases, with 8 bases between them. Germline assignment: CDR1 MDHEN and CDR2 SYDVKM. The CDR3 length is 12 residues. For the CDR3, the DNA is TGTGCCAGCAGTTTGGGGGTACACGAGCAGTACTTC. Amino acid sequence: CASSLGVHEQYF. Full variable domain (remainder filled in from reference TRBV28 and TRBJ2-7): DVKVTQSSRYLVKRTGEKVFLECVQDMDHENMFWYRQDPGLGLRLIYFSYDVKMKEKGDIPEGYSVSREKKERFSLILESASTNQTSMYLCASSLGVHEQYFGPGTRLTVT.

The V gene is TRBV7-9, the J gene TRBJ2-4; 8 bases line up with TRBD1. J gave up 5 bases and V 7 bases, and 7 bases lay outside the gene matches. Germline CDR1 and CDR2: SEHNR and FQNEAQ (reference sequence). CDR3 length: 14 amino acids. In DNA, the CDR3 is TGTGCCAGCACCTCAGGGGGCACCGAAAACATTCAGTACTTC. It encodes CASTSGGTENIQYF.